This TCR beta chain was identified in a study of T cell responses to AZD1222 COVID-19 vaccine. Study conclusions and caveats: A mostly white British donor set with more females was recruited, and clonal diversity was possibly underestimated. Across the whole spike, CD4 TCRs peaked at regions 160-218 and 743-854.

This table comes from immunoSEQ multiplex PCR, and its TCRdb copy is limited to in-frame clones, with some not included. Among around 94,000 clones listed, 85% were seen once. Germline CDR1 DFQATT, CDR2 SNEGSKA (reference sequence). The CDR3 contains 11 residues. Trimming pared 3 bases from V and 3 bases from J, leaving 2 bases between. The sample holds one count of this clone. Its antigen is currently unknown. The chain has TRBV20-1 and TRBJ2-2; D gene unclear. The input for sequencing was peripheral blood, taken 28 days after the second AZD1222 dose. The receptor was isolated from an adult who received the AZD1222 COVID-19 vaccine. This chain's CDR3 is CSARYTGELFF. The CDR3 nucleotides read TGCAGTGCTAGGTACACCGGGGAGCTGTTTTTT.